This is a list of T cell receptor beta chains from one sample in a study of shared clonotypes between healthy human individuals. Some clones are missing from TCRdb's copy, which holds only in-frame ones; the method was immunoSEQ multiplex PCR. The sample includes hundreds of thousands of clones, about three quarters of them seen just once. Sequencing input: memory CD4+ T cells sorted from blood. Source of these receptors: a woman aged 25-40 years in good health. Both conserved end residues are part of each CDR3. A D gene is named only where the DNA matches it firmly. Only part of the rows carry a size: once, few, many, or a class if the clone is expanded.

size | J | D | length | V | DNA | CDR3
- | TRBJ1-1 | TRBD1 | 14 | TRBV5-1 | TGCGCCAGCAGCTCAACAGGACAGGACACTGAAGCTTTCTTT | CASSSTGQDTEAFF
- | TRBJ2-1 | - | 12 | TRBV28 | TGTGCCAGCAGTCCGCGTTACAATGAGCAGTTCTTC | CASSPRYNEQFF
- | TRBJ2-1 | TRBD2 | 18 | TRBV14 | TGTGCCAGCAGCCCCCGCGGCGGGAGCTCCACAACCTACAATGAGCAGTTCTTC | CASSPRGGSSTTYNEQFF
- | TRBJ1-5 | TRBD1 | 17 | TRBV4-2 | TGTGCCAGCAGCCAAGAACCGGGACAGGACCTCAATCAGCCCCAGCATTTT | CASSQEPGQDLNQPQHF
- | TRBJ2-1 | TRBD2 | 16 | TRBV7-9 | TGTGCCAGCAGCTTAGCCACTAGCGGGAGTTACAATGAGCAGTTCTTC | CASSLATSGSYNEQFF
- | TRBJ1-4 | - | 11 | TRBV27 | TGTGCCAGCAAAAGTCGGGAAAAACTGTTTTTT | CASKSREKLFF
few | TRBJ2-7 | - | 15 | TRBV6-1 | TGTGCCAGCAGTGAATGGCAACCTAGCGCCCACGAGCAGTACTTC | CASSEWQPSAHEQYF
- | TRBJ2-2 | - | 15 | TRBV4-2 | TGTGCCAGCAGCCAAGAAGAATCCAACACCGGGGAGCTGTTTTTT | CASSQEESNTGELFF
- | TRBJ1-1 | TRBD1 | 12 | TRBV29-1 | TGCAGCGTTGGGACAGGGAACACTGAAGCTTTCTTT | CSVGTGNTEAFF
once | TRBJ2-7 | - | 14 | TRBV7-9 | TGTGCCAGCAGCTTAGCGGGGCCCTCTTACGAGCAGTACTTC | CASSLAGPSYEQYF
- | TRBJ1-1 | - | 14 | TRBV18 | TGTGCCAGCTCACCTCCGGGGGCTGACACTGAAGCTTTCTTT | CASSPPGADTEAFF
- | TRBJ2-7 | - | 15 | TRBV14 | TGTGCCAGCAGGGGCAGGACCGACAGCTCCTACGAGCAGTACTTC | CASRGRTDSSYEQYF
- | TRBJ1-1 | TRBD1 | 15 | TRBV4-2 | TGTGCCAGCAGCCAAGAGACAGGGGGCAGCACTGAAGCTTTCTTT | CASSQETGGSTEAFF
many | TRBJ2-1 | TRBD1 | 15 | TRBV5-1 | TGCGCCAGCGCCTCGCCCGGGACAGGGAGGAATGAGCAGTTCTTC | CASASPGTGRNEQFF
- | TRBJ1-1 | - | 11 | TRBV2 | TGTGCCACCCTCAGGGTGACTGAAGCTTTCTTT | CATLRVTEAFF
few | TRBJ1-2 | - | 15 | TRBV5-1 | TGCGCCAGCAGCTTACAACCGAATGTTAACTATGGCTACACCTTC | CASSLQPNVNYGYTF
- | TRBJ2-6 | TRBD1 | 19 | TRBV27 | TGTGCCAGCAGTCCCCGGACAGGCGGCTTATACTCTGGGGCCAACGTCCTGACTTTC | CASSPRTGGLYSGANVLTF